Below, 10 T cell receptor beta chains from the same sample are listed, as sequenced in a study of T cells in Graves' hyperthyroidism and ophthalmopathy. TCR beta CDR3 region amplification was performed from RNA transcripts. When the TCR CDR3 underwent first-round RT-PCR, the HTBI primer set was used. Each CDR3 protein gets one entry after TCRdb re-called the multiplex PCR reads with MiXCR. The sample has around 690,000 distinct CDR3 sequences, roughly 17% seen once; the top ten hold about 16%. Source material: blood. The source is a man aged 45 to 65 with Graves' hyperthyroidism.

The rearrangement joins TRBV28 to TRBJ2-3, with D unresolved. Trimming took off 4 bases at V and 0 bases at J, with 14 bases between the two ends. The V gene's germline CDR1 is MDHEN and CDR2 SYDVKM. The CDR3 covers 16 residues. The CDR3 DNA reads as TGTGCCAGCAGTTCCTTCGGTCACTCTAGCACAGATACGCAGTATTTT. Its protein product is CASSSFGHSSTDTQYF.

The chain carries TRBV2 and TRBJ1-5; D is unclear. With 4 bases removed from V and 0 bases from J, the gap between germline ends came to 7 bases. CDR1 is SNHLY and CDR2 is FYNNEI in the germline V gene. The CDR3 extends over 14 amino acids. CDR3 nucleotide sequence: TGTGCCAGCAGTGTCGTGGATAGCAATCAGCCCCAGCATTTT. As protein: CASSVVDSNQPQHF.

This chain uses TRBV6-2 or TRBV6-3 with TRBJ2-3, with 7 bases matching TRBD2. The J segment lost 3 bases and the V segment lost 5 bases, leaving 11 bases of the junction unmatched. This CDR3 has 16 amino acids. The germline CDR1 and CDR2 sequences are MNHEY and SVGEGT. The CDR3 nucleotides are TGTGCCAGCAGTGGGGACGCGGGAGATGGGACAGATACGCAGTATTTT. The encoded protein is CASSGDAGDGTDTQYF.

This clonotype was seen many times. This chain joins TRBV6-2 or TRBV6-3 and TRBJ2-1, with D possibly TRBD2 on 5 matching bases. The germline CDR1 and CDR2 sequences are MNHEY and SVGEGT. This CDR3 contains 15 residues. V was pared by 4 bases and J by 3 bases, with 13 bases between. Here the CDR3 reads CASSFPLRGYNEQFF. The CDR3 coding sequence is TGTGCCAGCAGTTTCCCTCTACGGGGCTACAATGAGCAGTTCTTC.

At least ten counts were recorded for this clonotype. This CDR3 is CASTNERSYNSPLHF. The DNA of the CDR3 is TGTGCCAGTACAAACGAACGCTCCTATAATTCACCCCTCCACTTT. The chain carries TRBV19 and TRBJ1-6; D ambiguous. With 7 bases removed from V and 0 bases from J, the gap between germline ends came to 10 bases. This CDR3 region has 15 residues. Germline V gene sequence: CDR1 LNHDA, CDR2 SQIVND (reference sequence).

At least ten counts were recorded for this clonotype. The chain couples TRBV3-1 to TRBJ1-2; TRBD1 matches at 7 bases. Germline loops: CDR1 LGHDT, CDR2 YNNKEL (reference sequence). This CDR3 comprises 15 residues. The junction had 9 bases not matched to a gene; V was cut back by 4 bases and J by 4 bases. CDR3 sequence (DNA): TGTGCCAGCAGCCCCCAGGGGGGGGGCGGCTATGGCTACACCTTC. Encoded protein: CASSPQGGGGYGYTF.

This clonotype was counted ten times or more. This chain uses TRBV6-1 with TRBJ1-2; a possible D gene is TRBD1 (6 bases). V dropped 6 bases and J dropped 4 bases, with 12 bases sitting between them. The length of the CDR3 is 13 residues. The V gene's germline CDR1 is MNHNS and CDR2 SASEGT. This chain's CDR3 is CASRTGSAYGYTF. The CDR3, as DNA: TGTGCCAGCAGAACAGGGTCGGCCTATGGCTACACCTTC.

This clonotype was counted only a few times. The chain carries TRBV28 and TRBJ2-2; tentative D call: TRBD1 (5 bases). This CDR3 region has 12 residues. V was shortened by 7 bases and J by 4 bases, with 7 bases between the two germline ends. The V gene's germline CDR1 is MDHEN and CDR2 SYDVKM. The CDR3 DNA is TGTGCCAGCACCCAGGGCACCGGGGAGCTGTTTTTT. Encoded protein: CASTQGTGELFF.

This clonotype was counted many times. The rearrangement joins TRBV6-1 to TRBJ2-7, with no clear D. Germline lookup yields CDR1 MNHNS and CDR2 SASEGT. The CDR3 has 15 residues. V lost 5 bases to trimming and J lost 3 bases, with 17 bases between them. CDR3 coding DNA: TGTGCCAGCAGTTCCTCGGGCGAGAATATCTACGAGCAGTACTTC. Amino acids: CASSSSGENIYEQYF.

This clonotype was detected only a few times. The V and J genes are TRBV2 and TRBJ2-6; 12 nucleotides align to TRBD2. Germline CDR1 SNHLY, CDR2 FYNNEI. The CDR3 loop spans 18 amino acids. V lost 5 bases to trimming and J lost 1 base; unmatched junction nucleotides: 6. The CDR3 loop reads CASSLYLAGGSGANVLTF. The CDR3 DNA is TGTGCCAGCAGTCTTTATCTAGCGGGAGGGTCTGGGGCCAACGTCCTGACTTTC.